Listed below are T cell receptor beta chains from one sample, sequenced in a study of cytomegalovirus exposure and HLA in healthy donors. TCRdb keeps only in-frame clones here, not all; method: immunoSEQ multiplex PCR. This table has over 200,000 clones, less than 95% appearing once. Sequences were obtained from PBMCs. The receptors were sampled from a woman in her twenties or thirties in good health and CMV-seronegative. Both conserved end residues are part of each CDR3. Each record gives: CDR3 DNA, CDR3 protein, V gene, clone size, CDR3 length, J gene, D gene. A D gene is named only where the DNA matches it firmly. Clone size is stated in some rows and not others, as once, few, many or a class when expanded.

TGTGCCAGCAGCGTACCGCAAGACGCAAGCTCCTACAATGAGCAGTTCTTC CASSVPQDASSYNEQFF TRBV9 NA 17 TRBJ2-1 NA
TGTGCCACCAGCAGAGATCGGGTAGAAGCTTTCTTT CATSRDRVEAFF TRBV15 NA 12 TRBJ1-1 NA
TGTGCCAGCAGTGTCAGCGGGGAGCAGTTCTTC CASSVSGEQFF TRBV2 NA 11 TRBJ2-1 NA
TGCGCCAGCAGCACCATACAGGGGGCCACTGAAGCTTTCTTT CASSTIQGATEAFF TRBV5-1 NA 14 TRBJ1-1 TRBD1
TGTGCCAGCAGCTCAGGACAGGCCGGCACTGAAGCTTTCTTT CASSSGQAGTEAFF TRBV7-8 NA 14 TRBJ1-1 TRBD1
TGCGCCAGCAGTGAGTTAACTAGCGGGACCCCCGACGGGGAGACCCAGTACTTC CASSELTSGTPDGETQYF TRBV10-2 NA 18 TRBJ2-5 TRBD2
TGCAGCGTTATCGGGCTAAGGTCCCTCGATGAGCAGTTCTTC CSVIGLRSLDEQFF TRBV29-1 NA 14 TRBJ2-1 NA
TGTGCCAGCAGTTCCCCCCCAGCGGGAGCGGTCGAGCAGTACTTC CASSSPPAGAVEQYF TRBV28 NA 15 TRBJ2-7 TRBD2
TGTGCCAGCAGCCTCGGCCGGGGGGTACACTATGGCTACACCTTC CASSLGRGVHYGYTF TRBV7-9 NA 15 TRBJ1-2 NA
TGTGCCATCAGTGAGTCAGCGGGTAGCTCCTACGAGCAGTACTTC CAISESAGSSYEQYF TRBV10-3 once 15 TRBJ2-7 NA
TGTGCCAGCAGCGTAGATGGGGGGGGCCGGACCTACGAGCAGTACTTC CASSVDGGGRTYEQYF TRBV9 NA 16 TRBJ2-7 NA
TGCAGTGCTAGCCCACATGAGCAGTTCTTC CSASPHEQFF TRBV20-1 NA 10 TRBJ2-1 NA
TGCAGCGCTACACAGGGGGGGCTCGAGACCCAGTACTTC CSATQGGLETQYF TRBV29-1 NA 13 TRBJ2-5 NA
TGCAGTGCGGCATACACCGGGGAGCTGTTTTTT CSAAYTGELFF TRBV20-1 once 11 TRBJ2-2 NA
TGTGCCAGCAGCTTATCAGGAGGTAGCTACGAGCAGTACTTC CASSLSGGSYEQYF TRBV7-2 NA 14 TRBJ2-7 NA
TGTGCCAGCAGCCAAGAATCTACTAGCAATCAGCCCCAGCATTTT CASSQESTSNQPQHF TRBV4-2 NA 15 TRBJ1-5 NA
TGTGCCAGCAGCAAAGACAGGGGGCGTAGGTACGAGCAGTACTTC CASSKDRGRRYEQYF TRBV6-5 NA 15 TRBJ2-7 TRBD1
TGTGCCAGCAGCTGGGACAGGGGGACAGATACGCAGTATTTT CASSWDRGTDTQYF TRBV28 NA 14 TRBJ2-3 TRBD1
TGTGCCAGCAGCTTAGAAGCGGGACTAGCGTACAATGAGCAGTTCTTC CASSLEAGLAYNEQFF TRBV7-3 NA 16 TRBJ2-1 TRBD2
TGTGCCAGCAGCTTGAGTAGCGGGAGTTACAATGAGCAGTTCTTC CASSLSSGSYNEQFF TRBV7-2 once 15 TRBJ2-1 TRBD2
TGTGCCAGCAGCGACCCCGGAGGGGGGGCGCCGAGACTCTACAATGAGCAGTTCTTC CASSDPGGGAPRLYNEQFF TRBV21-1 NA 19 TRBJ2-1 NA
TGTGCCAGCTACTCCCGACCGTCCGGGGAGCAGTACTTC CASYSRPSGEQYF TRBV28 NA 13 TRBJ2-7 NA
TGTGCCAGCAGTGTCCGGAGGGCCAAGGGGCTCTCTGGAAACACCATATATTTT CASSVRRAKGLSGNTIYF TRBV6-4 NA 18 TRBJ1-3 NA
TGTGCCATCAGTGGTGGTCCGGACAGCTCCTACGAGCAGTACTTC CAISGGPDSSYEQYF TRBV10-3 few 15 TRBJ2-7 NA
TGTGCCAGCAGTTTACACAGGGTGGGACCCGAGCAGTACTTC CASSLHRVGPEQYF TRBV28 NA 14 TRBJ2-7 NA
TGCGCCAGCAGCCAAATGCCTCTCGCAACTAATGAAAAACTGTTTTTT CASSQMPLATNEKLFF TRBV5-1 NA 16 TRBJ1-4 NA
TGTGCCAGCAGTTTCGTCCAGAACACTGAAGCTTTCTTT CASSFVQNTEAFF TRBV27 NA 13 TRBJ1-1 NA
TGTGCCAGCAGCGCCCCAGGATTCACCGGGACAGGGTCGGGCTATGGCTACACCTTC CASSAPGFTGTGSGYGYTF TRBV9 NA 19 TRBJ1-2 TRBD1
TGTGCCAGCAGTCCAATATCGGACAGGGCCCACTACGAGCAGTACTTC CASSPISDRAHYEQYF TRBV27 NA 16 TRBJ2-7 TRBD1
TGCAGCGTTGTTTTAAGCGGGAATGTTTTTGTTACAGATACGCAGTATTTT CSVVLSGNVFVTDTQYF TRBV29-1 few 17 TRBJ2-3 TRBD2
TGTGCCAGCAGTTACCCCGTTATGGTCTTC CASSYPVMVF TRBV6-5 NA 10 TRBJ2-1 NA
TGTGCCAGGACAGGGGCGGGAGGGCAGTATTTT CARTGAGGQYF TRBV11-3 NA 11 TRBJ2-3 NA
TGCGCCAGCAGCCAAGTTTATGGGGACAGCAAATACGAGCAGTACTTC CASSQVYGDSKYEQYF TRBV4-1 NA 16 TRBJ2-7 TRBD1
TGTTCGATCCCCGGTGCAGATACGCAGTATTTT CSIPGADTQYF TRBV20-1 NA 11 TRBJ2-3 NA
TGTGCCAGCAGCTTAGGCACCGGGGAGCTGTTTTTT CASSLGTGELFF TRBV11-3 NA 12 TRBJ2-2 NA
TGTGCCAGCAGCTTGGGAGTCGGGGCCTACAACACTGAAGCTTTCTTT CASSLGVGAYNTEAFF TRBV5-5 NA 16 TRBJ1-1 NA
TGTGCCAGCGGAATAGGACTAGCGGCCTACGAGCAGTACTTC CASGIGLAAYEQYF TRBV7-9 once 14 TRBJ2-7 TRBD2
TGTGCCAGCAGTTTAGGGGGGGCGGTTAGCCACGAGCAGTACTTC CASSLGGAVSHEQYF TRBV28 NA 15 TRBJ2-7 NA
TGTGCCAGTAGTATAGGTTCCCCATCCTACGAGCAGTACTTC CASSIGSPSYEQYF TRBV19 NA 14 TRBJ2-7 NA
TGTGCCACCGGGACTAGCGGTGGAGATACGCAGTATTTT CATGTSGGDTQYF TRBV27 NA 13 TRBJ2-3 TRBD2
TGCGCCAGCAGCCAGCTAGCGGGAGGGCCAATCGAGCAGTACTTC CASSQLAGGPIEQYF TRBV4-3 NA 15 TRBJ2-7 TRBD2
TGTGCCAGCAGCGTAGGAGTACAGCTTGGCACAGATACGCAGTATTTT CASSVGVQLGTDTQYF TRBV9 once 16 TRBJ2-3 NA
TGTGCCAGCAGTGAAGGGGGGGGTTACAATGAGCAGTTCTTC CASSEGGGYNEQFF TRBV6-1 NA 14 TRBJ2-1 TRBD2
TGTGCCAGCAGCTTAGTAAGGGGGGAACACCCCTACAATGAGCAGTTCTTC CASSLVRGEHPYNEQFF TRBV11-2 NA 17 TRBJ2-1 NA
TGTGCCATCAGTGAAGAGACAGGGGTCTACAATGAGCAGTTCTTC CAISEETGVYNEQFF TRBV10-3 NA 15 TRBJ2-1 TRBD1
TGCGCCAGCAGCTTAGCCGGACAGGGTCTCTACGAGCAGTACTTC CASSLAGQGLYEQYF TRBV5-1 NA 15 TRBJ2-7 TRBD1
TGTGCCAGAAGCCCCCATACGGGGCGAGGCAATCAGCCCCAGCATTTT CARSPHTGRGNQPQHF TRBV5-3 few 16 TRBJ1-5 NA
TGTGCCAGCAGCGTAGTCGCCGGGGGGGCGAGGAACACCGGGGAGCTGTTTTTT CASSVVAGGARNTGELFF TRBV9 NA 18 TRBJ2-2 TRBD2
TGTGCCAGCCGCAGGGGACAAGAGACCCAGTACTTC CASRRGQETQYF TRBV27 NA 12 TRBJ2-5 NA
TGTGCCAGGGCACGGCTAGATACGCAGTATTTT CARARLDTQYF TRBV27 NA 11 TRBJ2-3 NA
TGTGCCAGCAGCTTAATAAGCGGGAGGGCCCCAGATACGCAGTATTTT CASSLISGRAPDTQYF TRBV7-3 NA 16 TRBJ2-3 TRBD2
TGTGCCAGCAGCGGGGACGGCTACGAGCAGTACTTC CASSGDGYEQYF TRBV9 NA 12 TRBJ2-7 NA